A single sample gave rise to the 27 T cell receptor beta chains below, sequenced in a study of blood T cell repertoires in COVID-19. Here immunoSEQ multiplex PCR was the method, and the copy in TCRdb shows in-frame clones only, minus some. The sample holds approximately 300,000 clones, almost 90% seen once. The specimen sequenced was peripheral blood. These receptors were obtained from a woman aged 25 to 39 with COVID-19, enrolled during active disease.

The chain employs TRBV19 and TRBJ1-2; D ambiguous. Germline V gives CDR1 LNHDA, CDR2 SQIVND (reference sequence). V was trimmed by 6 bases and J by 7 bases, leaving 9 bases between them. The CDR3 totals 11 residues. Here the CDR3 reads CASRNTSGYTF. CDR3 nucleotides: TGTGCCAGTAGGAACACGTCTGGCTACACCTTC.

This clone was recorded only once. This sequence joins TRBV2 and TRBJ2-7; D is unresolved. This CDR3 is 13 amino acids long. Germline V lookup: CDR1 SNHLY, CDR2 FYNNEI. Trimming stripped 3 bases from V and 5 bases from J, with 11 bases between. The CDR3 DNA is TGTGCCAGCAGTGATCACCTCGCGGACGAGCAGTACTTC. Translated, it gives CASSDHLADEQYF.

The rearrangement uses TRBV18 and TRBJ1-3, with TRBD1 as a possible D gene (6 bases). V lost 0 bases and J lost 5, with 11 bases in between. The CDR3 has 15 residues. Germline V gene data show CDR1 as KGHSH and CDR2 as LQKENI. CDR3 amino acids: CASSPPPDRRNTIYF. The DNA of the CDR3 is TGTGCCAGCTCACCACCCCCGGACAGACGAAACACCATATATTTT.

This clone occurred once. This chain links TRBV3-1 (or the pseudogene TRBV3-2) with TRBJ1-2; D might be TRBD1 (5 bases). The CDR3 length is 12 residues. V was pared by 1 base and J by 8 bases, with 8 bases between. CDR1 is LGHDT and CDR2 is YNNKEL in the germline V gene (reference sequence). CDR3 sequence reads: CASSQGEGGYTF. CDR3 in DNA: TGTGCCAGCAGCCAAGGGGAGGGGGGCTACACCTTC.

V and J are TRBV7-8 and TRBJ2-7, with 8 positions matching TRBD2. V was pared by 7 bases and J by 6 bases, with 20 bases of the junction left unmatched. This CDR3 is built from 17 residues. Germline lookup yields CDR1 SGHVS and CDR2 FQNEAQ. The CDR3 loop is CASTSGVAGSVLSEQYF. The CDR3, as DNA: TGTGCCAGCACCTCTGGGGTAGCGGGATCCGTCCTGAGCGAGCAGTACTTC.

The chain carries TRBV5-8 and TRBJ2-7; TRBD1 aligns across 8 bases. Germline CDR1 is SGHTS and CDR2 is YDEGEE. CDR3 length: 14 amino acids. V shed 1 base, J shed 3 bases, and the junction held 3 bases outside the gene matches. The CDR3 coding sequence is TGTGCCAGCAGCTTGAGACAGGGGTTCTACGAGCAGTACTTC. Its translation: CASSLRQGFYEQYF. Complete variable domain (other parts from reference TRBV5-8 and TRBJ2-7): EAGVTQSPTHLIKTRGQQATLRCSPISGHTSVYWYQQALGLGLQFLLWYDEGEERNRGNFPPRFSGRQFPNYSSELNVNALELEDSALYLCASSLRQGFYEQYFGPGTRLTVT.

This sequence joins TRBV10-2 and TRBJ2-1; 14 bases line up with TRBD2. Germline V gene lookup returns CDR1 WSHSY and CDR2 SAAADI. Unmatched junction bases numbered 1, after V lost 6 bases and J lost 6 bases. The CDR3 runs to 14 residues. CDR3 sequence (DNA): TGCGCCAGCAGGGGGACTAGCGGGGGCAATGAGCAGTTCTTC. It yields the protein CASRGTSGGNEQFF.

This chain connects TRBV4-3 to TRBJ2-1, with D possibly TRBD2 on 6 matching bases. The V and J ends lost 0 bases and 10 bases respectively, with 10 bases between them. CDR1 is LGHNA, CDR2 YSLEER, per germline. The CDR3 is 13 residues long. The DNA of the CDR3 is TGCGCCAGCAGCCAAGACGGGCGGGACGAGCAGTTCTTC. It yields the protein CASSQDGRDEQFF.

DNA of the CDR3: TGTGCCAGTAGTGGGCCGGGACAGGGACTAGCGGTGGCCTACAATGAGCAGTTCTTC. As protein: CASSGPGQGLAVAYNEQFF. The chain links TRBV19 to TRBJ2-1, with TRBD2 matching 11 bases. The germline CDR1 and CDR2 sequences are LNHDA and SQIVND (reference sequence). Trimming cost V 5 bases and J 2 bases; bases outside gene matches: 14. This CDR3 comprises 19 residues.

The V and J genes are TRBV19 and TRBJ1-6; a possible D gene is TRBD1 (6 bases). CDR1 and CDR2 (germline): LNHDA, SQIVND (reference sequence). V shed 4 bases and J shed 7 bases, with 14 bases lying between them. The CDR3 loop spans 15 amino acids. In DNA, the CDR3 is TGTGCCAGTAGTACCCACAGGGCGCAGAATTCACCCCTCCACTTT. Translation gives CASSTHRAQNSPLHF.

The V call is TRBV11-3, the J call TRBJ2-5; no definite D call. Germline CDR1 and CDR2: SGHNT and YENEEA. This CDR3 spans 13 amino acids. The V end was cut by 5 bases, the J end by 2 bases, with 9 bases between. CDR3 bases: TGTGCCAGCAGCCCCCCCAGGCAAGAGACCCAGTACTTC. Its translation is CASSPPRQETQYF.

The chain is built from TRBV10-3 and TRBJ2-3; 7 bases align to TRBD2. This CDR3 contains 17 residues. Trimming cost V 7 bases and J 1 base; bases outside gene matches: 14. Germline loops: CDR1 ENHRY, CDR2 SYGVKD. Here the CDR3 DNA reads TGTGCCATCACCGAGGGGTCAACTAGCGACCGCACAGATACGCAGTATTTT. This gives the protein CAITEGSTSDRTDTQYF.

A single count supports this clone. The chain employs TRBV12-3 or TRBV12-4 and TRBJ1-1, with no clear D. This CDR3 spans 13 amino acids. Trimming stripped 3 bases from V and 8 bases from J, with 13 bases between. The CDR3 protein is CASSLGNPTEAFF. Written as DNA, the CDR3 is TGTGCCAGCAGTTTGGGCAATCCGACCGAAGCTTTCTTT.

The CDR3 DNA is TGTGCCTGGAGTGTACGCTGGACAGGGAATTCCTACGAGCAGTACTTC. Amino acids: CAWSVRWTGNSYEQYF. The rearrangement links TRBV30 to TRBJ2-7; the match to TRBD1 covers 8 bases. The germline V gene has CDR1 GTSNPN and CDR2 SVGIG (reference sequence). Trimming removed 0 bases from V and 1 base from J; junction bases left unmatched: 8. This CDR3 contains 16 residues.

The chain carries TRBV10-3 and TRBJ2-1; TRBD2 agrees at 9 bases. The CDR3 consists of 14 residues. The junction had 4 bases not matched to a gene; V was cut back by 2 bases and J by 8 bases. Germline values: CDR1 ENHRY, CDR2 SYGVKD. CDR3 coding DNA: TGTGCCATCAGTGAGGGGGGACTAGCCTATGAGCAGTTCTTC. It codes for CAISEGGLAYEQFF.

This rearrangement joins TRBV20-1 to TRBJ1-2; no clear D gene. The CDR3 is 11 amino acids. The germline V and J ends were trimmed by 1 base and 4 bases, with 4 bases remaining between them. Germline V gives CDR1 DFQATT, CDR2 SNEGSKA (reference sequence). In DNA form, the CDR3 reads TGCAGTGCTAGAGGAGGCTATGGCTACACCTTC. Translation gives CSARGGYGYTF.

The chain links TRBV5-4 to TRBJ1-2, with a weak D call TRBD1 (5 bases). CDR1 and CDR2 (germline): SGHNT, YYREEE (reference sequence). Trimming pared 4 bases from V and 2 bases from J, leaving 9 bases between. The length of the CDR3 is 13 residues. The CDR3 loop is CASSASGNYGYTF. In DNA, the CDR3 is TGTGCCAGCAGCGCCTCAGGGAACTATGGCTACACCTTC. Combining the CDR3 with reference TRBV5-4 and TRBJ1-2 gives the whole variable domain ETGVTQSPTHLIKTRGQQVTLRCSSQSGHNTVSWYQQALGQGPQFIFQYYREEENGRGNFPPRFSGLQFPNYSSELNVNALELDDSALYLCASSASGNYGYTFGSGTRLTVV.

The rearrangement joins TRBV4-2 to TRBJ2-2; 11 positions agree with TRBD1. V dropped 3 bases and J dropped 3; count of bases not matched to a gene: 6. From germline, CDR1 is LGHNA and CDR2 YNFKEQ. This CDR3 has 17 amino acids. The CDR3: CASSHAGTGGDTGELFF. In DNA form, the CDR3 reads TGTGCCAGCAGCCACGCCGGGACAGGGGGGGACACCGGGGAGCTGTTTTTT.

This clone has only one observation. The V call is TRBV30, the J call TRBJ1-6, with 8 bases fitting TRBD1. The CDR3 is 15 residues long. The V gene's germline CDR1 is GTSNPN and CDR2 SVGIG (reference sequence). The J segment lost 4 bases and the V segment lost 7 bases, leaving 9 bases of the junction unmatched. The DNA for the CDR3 is TGTGCCTTTGAACCGGGACAGGCATATAATTCACCCCTCCACTTT. Translation gives CAFEPGQAYNSPLHF. Using reference TRBV30 and TRBJ1-6 for the parts outside the CDR3, the full variable domain is SQTIHQWPATLVQPVGSPLSLECTVEGTSNPNLYWYRQAAGRGLQLLFYSVGIGQISSEVPQNLSASRPQDRQFILSSKKLLLSDSGFYLCAFEPGQAYNSPLHFGNGTRLTVT.

The chain recombines TRBV5-6 with TRBJ2-7; maybe TRBD1 (5 bases). Trimming removed 1 base from V and 2 bases from J, with 7 bases in between. The CDR3 consists of 13 residues. Per the germline V gene, CDR1 is SGHDT and CDR2 is YYEEEE. The CDR3 nucleotides read TGTGCCAGCAGCTTGCCAGGGCCCTACGAGCAGTACTTC. It codes for CASSLPGPYEQYF.

This chain joins TRBV7-2 and TRBJ2-1; D not certain. The CDR3 contains 15 residues. V shed 0 bases and J shed 3 bases, with 9 bases lying between them. Germline V CDR1 and CDR2: SGHTA, FQGNSA. In nucleotides, the CDR3 is TGTGCCAGCAGCTTAGCGGTGCAGCGCTACAATGAGCAGTTCTTC. Encoded protein: CASSLAVQRYNEQFF.

This rearrangement joins TRBV2 to TRBJ1-1; 7 nucleotides line up with TRBD1. J lost 0 bases, V lost 4 bases, and 2 bases had no gene match. From germline, CDR1 is SNHLY and CDR2 FYNNEI. This CDR3 is 14 amino acids long. CDR3 DNA: TGTGCCAGCAGTGGACAGGGAATGAACACTGAAGCTTTCTTT. Translation: CASSGQGMNTEAFF. Supplemented by reference TRBV2 and TRBJ1-1, the full variable domain reads EPEVTQTPSHQVTQMGQEVILRCVPISNHLYFYWYRQILGQKVEFLVSFYNNEISEKSEIFDDQFSVERPDGSNFTLKIRSTKLEDSAMYFCASSGQGMNTEAFFGQGTRLTVV.

This chain joins TRBV4-2 and TRBJ2-7; D is possibly TRBD1 (6 bases). The germline V and J ends were trimmed by 0 bases and 2 bases, with 14 bases remaining between them. CDR1 and CDR2 from the germline V gene are LGHNA and YNFKEQ. The length of the CDR3 is 16 residues. The CDR3 DNA follows: TGTGCCAGCAGCCAAGATCTCTCGGGACACACCTACGAGCAGTACTTC. Translated: CASSQDLSGHTYEQYF.

This clone occurred a few times. This sequence joins TRBV6-2 or TRBV6-3 and TRBJ2-1; no clear D. Germline lookup yields CDR1 MNHEY and CDR2 SVGEGT. The ends were cut back, 6 bases at V and 4 bases at J, with 19 bases in the middle. The CDR3 is made up of 16 amino acids. CDR3 DNA: TGTGCCAGCAGGTACCGATCCGAGAACTATTACAATGAGCAGTTCTTC. Amino acids: CASRYRSENYYNEQFF.

V usage is TRBV7-2 and J usage is TRBJ1-2; D is perhaps TRBD1 (5 bases). The CDR3 sequence is 15 residues long. Trimming removed 0 bases at V and 0 bases at J, with 8 bases between. Germline V gene data show CDR1 as SGHTA and CDR2 as FQGNSA. Written as DNA, the CDR3 is TGTGCCAGCAGCTTAGCAGGGGTATCTAACTATGGCTACACCTTC. It is translated as CASSLAGVSNYGYTF. The full variable domain, completed using reference TRBV7-2 and TRBJ1-2, is GAGVSQSPSNKVTEKGKDVELRCDPISGHTALYWYRQSLGQGLEFLIYFQGNSAPDKSGLPSDRFSAERTGGSVSTLTIQRTQQEDSAVYLCASSLAGVSNYGYTFGSGTRLTVV.

This clone turned up a few times. V gene TRBV25-1 combines with J gene TRBJ1-5; possibly TRBD1 for D (6 bases). This CDR3 spans 16 amino acids. The V end lost 1 base, the J end lost 1 base, and 11 bases lay between the germline ends. Germline V gene sequence: CDR1 MGHDK, CDR2 SYGVNS. As DNA, the CDR3 is TGTGCCAGCAGTGAATCCCGGGGGGCGAGCAATCAGCCCCAGCATTTT. Its protein product is CASSESRGASNQPQHF. Full variable domain (outside the CDR3, taken from reference TRBV25-1 and TRBJ1-5): EADIYQTPRYLVIGTGKKITLECSQTMGHDKMYWYQQDPGMELHLIHYSYGVNSTEKGDLSSESTVSRIRTEHFPLTLESARPSHTSQYLCASSESRGASNQPQHFGDGTRLSIL.

The chain joins TRBV18 to TRBJ2-7; D possibly corresponds to TRBD2 (5 bases). The CDR3 contains 13 residues. In germline, CDR1 is KGHSH, CDR2 LQKENI. V was clipped by 2 bases and J by 3 bases, with 8 bases between them. CDR3 amino acids: CASSPSAGYEQYF. In nucleotides, the CDR3 is TGTGCCAGCTCACCATCTGCGGGCTACGAGCAGTACTTC.